The clone carrying this T cell receptor (beta chain) has more than one count but fewer than ten. Antigen unknown. This entry belongs to a study of CD8 T cells in ankylosing spondylitis. This CDR3 contains 14 residues. CDR1 is MDHEN and CDR2 is SYDVKM in the germline V gene. The ends were cut back, 10 bases at V and 3 bases at J, with 17 bases in the middle. Notes on the study in general: Apparently characteristic of ankylosing spondylitis blood was a TCR beta motif (fewer than 10 highly homologous variants). From matched ankylosing spondylitis synovial fluid, disease-linked clones were reportedly recovered at significantly enriched levels. Disease-linked clones were CD8+ and relatively rare in peripheral blood. Prior literature has documented some motif variants in synovial fluid and blood from reactive arthritis.

Preparation of TCR beta libraries was done by quantitative 5'-RACE with molecular barcodes. MiXCR was run by TCRdb on the 5' RACE reads, yielding one entry per CDR3 protein. The data hold hundreds of thousands of distinct CDR3 sequences, with 25% to 30% observed a single time. The receptor was derived from a male donor with ankylosing spondylitis. The sequencing sample was made of blood, either unsorted or a sorted T cell fraction (not recorded which). The chain couples TRBV28 to TRBJ2-3; possible D gene TRBD1, 5 bases. The CDR3 coding sequence is TGTGCCACCGGTCGGGCGGCAGGGACAGATACGCAGTATTTT. It specifies CATGRAAGTDTQYF. The full variable domain, its missing parts supplied by reference TRBV28 and TRBJ2-3, is DVKVTQSSRYLVKRTGEKVFLECVQDMDHENMFWYRQDPGLGLRLIYFSYDVKMKEKGDIPEGYSVSREKKERFSLILESASTNQTSMYLCATGRAAGTDTQYFGPGTRLTVL.